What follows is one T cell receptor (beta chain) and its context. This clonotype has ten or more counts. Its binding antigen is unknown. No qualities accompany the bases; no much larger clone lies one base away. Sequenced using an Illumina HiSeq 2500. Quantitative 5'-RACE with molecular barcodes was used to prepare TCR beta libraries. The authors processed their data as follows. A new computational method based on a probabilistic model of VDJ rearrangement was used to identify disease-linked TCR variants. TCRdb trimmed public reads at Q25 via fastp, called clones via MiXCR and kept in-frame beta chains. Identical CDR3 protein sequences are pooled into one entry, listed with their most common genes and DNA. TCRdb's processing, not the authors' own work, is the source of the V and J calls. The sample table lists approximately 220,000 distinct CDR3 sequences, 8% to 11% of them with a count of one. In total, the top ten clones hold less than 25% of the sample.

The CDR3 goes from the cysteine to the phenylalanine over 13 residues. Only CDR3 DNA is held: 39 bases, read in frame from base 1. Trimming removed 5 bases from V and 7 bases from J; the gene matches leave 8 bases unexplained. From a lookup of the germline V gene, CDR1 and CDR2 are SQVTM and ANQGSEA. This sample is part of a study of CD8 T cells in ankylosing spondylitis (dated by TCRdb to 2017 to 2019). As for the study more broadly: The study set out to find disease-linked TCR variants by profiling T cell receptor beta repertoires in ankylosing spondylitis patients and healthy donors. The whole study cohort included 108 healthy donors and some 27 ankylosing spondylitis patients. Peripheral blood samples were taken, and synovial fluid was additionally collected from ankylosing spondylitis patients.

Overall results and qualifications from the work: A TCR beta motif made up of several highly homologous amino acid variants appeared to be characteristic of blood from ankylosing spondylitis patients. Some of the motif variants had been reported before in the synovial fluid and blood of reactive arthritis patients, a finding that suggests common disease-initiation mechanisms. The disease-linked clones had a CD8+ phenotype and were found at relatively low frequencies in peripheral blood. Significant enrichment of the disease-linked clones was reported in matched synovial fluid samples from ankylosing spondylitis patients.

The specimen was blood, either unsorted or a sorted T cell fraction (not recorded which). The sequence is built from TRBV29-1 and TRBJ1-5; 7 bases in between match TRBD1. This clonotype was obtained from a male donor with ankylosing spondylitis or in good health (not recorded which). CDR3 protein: CSVSGTEDQPQHF. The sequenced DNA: TGCAGCGTTTCCGGGACAGAAGACCAGCCCCAGCATTTT.